The present TCR beta chain was sequenced within a study of OX40 agonist ivuxolimab in advanced cancers. Study-level findings and limits: The mean number of expanded clones was higher in CD8+ T cells than in CD4+.

Sequencing was performed with immunoSEQ multiplex PCR; in TCRdb, only in-frame clones are kept and a portion is missing. The table includes under 25,000 clones, over 70% detected once. CDR1 MNHEY and CDR2 SVGAGI come from the germline V gene. The CDR3 sequence is 15 residues long. Trimming shortened V by 6 bases and J by 0 bases, and 12 bases separated the two germline ends. Turning to this clone: Its antigen is undetermined.

Autoimmune disease history or systemic immunosuppression meant exclusion. Material: CD4+ or CD8+ T cells sorted from blood, obtained in a trial of the OX40 agonist ivuxolimab. This sequence was found in an adult with an advanced solid tumor such as melanoma, head and neck, liver or kidney cancer. The genes are TRBV6-5 and TRBJ1-5; D is undetermined. CDR3 sequence (DNA): TGTGCCAGCAGGCCCGCGAGCTATAGCAATCAGCCCCAGCATTTT. This translates into CASRPASYSNQPQHF.